The sequence of this T cell receptor (beta chain) was determined in a study of blood T cell repertoires in COVID-19. Study-wide background: The United States, Italy and Spain provided the acute and convalescent COVID-19 samples. PBMCs, B-cell-depleted T cells, or T cells were the source of the cDNA or gDNA that made up the material.

Cohort 3 donors were reported recovered after two negative PCRs, clearance, or symptom resolution. As handled by the study authors: For nucleated cells, counts were estimated from reference gene primer amplification. Produced via immunoSEQ multiplex PCR; TCRdb's table is partial and in-frame only. The V and J calls and the clone size are those of that table, but D and trimming were determined from the DNA. The data contain 250,000 or so clones, around 90% of them singletons. Trimming took off 9 bases at V and 0 bases at J, with 17 bases between the two ends. The V gene's germline CDR1 is LNHDA and CDR2 SQIVND (reference sequence). The CDR3 is 16 residues long.

This sequence was found in a woman in her forties or fifties who had recovered from COVID-19. The chain couples TRBV19 to TRBJ1-4; TRBD1 might be the D (6 bases). Sequencing used PBMCs or T cells enriched from blood (not recorded which). As DNA, the CDR3 is TGTGCCAGCACCCCCCGGACAGATTCAACTAATGAAAAACTGTTTTTT. It yields the protein CASTPRTDSTNEKLFF.